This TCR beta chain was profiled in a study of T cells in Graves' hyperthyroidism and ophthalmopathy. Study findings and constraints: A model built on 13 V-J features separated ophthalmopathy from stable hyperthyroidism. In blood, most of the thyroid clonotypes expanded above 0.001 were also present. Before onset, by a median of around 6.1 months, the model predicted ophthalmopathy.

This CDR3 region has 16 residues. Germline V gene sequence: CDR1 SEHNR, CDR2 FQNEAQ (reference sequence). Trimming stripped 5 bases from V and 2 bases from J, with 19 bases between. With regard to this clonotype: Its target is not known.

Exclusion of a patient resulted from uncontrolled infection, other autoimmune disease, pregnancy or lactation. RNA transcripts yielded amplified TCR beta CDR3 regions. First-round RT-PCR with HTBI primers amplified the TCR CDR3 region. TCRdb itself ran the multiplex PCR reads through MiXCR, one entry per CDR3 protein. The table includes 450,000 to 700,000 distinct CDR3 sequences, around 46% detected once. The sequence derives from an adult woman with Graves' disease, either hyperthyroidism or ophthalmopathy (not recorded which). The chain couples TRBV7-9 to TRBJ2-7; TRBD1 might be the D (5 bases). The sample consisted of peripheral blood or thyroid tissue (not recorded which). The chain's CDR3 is CASSLGYAGPAYEQYF. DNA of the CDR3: TGTGCCAGCAGCCTAGGGTATGCAGGGCCTGCCTACGAGCAGTACTTC.